This T cell receptor beta chain was observed in a study of blood T cells in healthy people across ages (dated by TCRdb to about 2015). As for the study more broadly: In model experiments, template switching captured about one uniquely barcoded TCR beta cDNA molecule for every two T cells. Using deep sequencing normalized with unique cDNA molecular identifiers, the study measured how TCR beta repertoire diversity changes with age. The donors were divided into four age groups: young (average approximately 17 years), middle-aged (under 40), aged (approximately 62) and long-lived (about 80). To avoid experimental bias, donors of different ages were randomly spread across the sequencing lanes. For two donors (one aged 18 to 30 and one aged 80 or older), the study analyzed two additional independent replicas of 1 million unique cDNA reads from the same blood draw.

General study outcomes and caveats: Estimates of total diversity based on one million sequenced T cells were regarded as lower bounds and as underestimates. Observed TCR beta diversity per million T cells fell roughly linearly with age, and a significant reduction was already apparent by age roughly 41. The long-lived group showed more naive CD4+ T cells, fewer expanded clones and increased TCR diversity than the aged group, suggesting age selection. Donor CMV infection status was unknown, potentially confounding age-related changes in expanded clonotypes. A strong correlation was found between observed TCR beta diversity and the percentage of naive T cells measured by flow cytometry. Since profiling was done on bulk unsorted PBMCs, naive and antigen-experienced compartments could not be conclusively compared.

As for this clonotype: Its antigen target is currently unknown. Per-base quality was not reported, and no clone a single base away is much larger than it.

The library came from 5' RACE. The sequencing machine was an Illumina HiSeq 2500. A second PCR of about 7 to 12 cycles was run with a J-beta primer mix and a sample-barcoded 5' primer. A template-switch 5' adaptor carrying 12 random nucleotides introduced a unique molecular identifier onto each TCR beta cDNA molecule. At least 2.5 million CDR3-containing paired-end reads were obtained from each sample. First-strand cDNA was synthesized from all RNA with the Mint cDNA synthesis kit, primed by a TRBC-specific oligonucleotide. Following uracil-DNA glycosylase treatment, a first 18-cycle PCR with universal primers M1SS and BC2_uni_R was performed on all cDNA. Per the original workflow: For normalization, 1 million high-quality reads, each with a distinct molecular identifier, were randomly selected from each sample. Reads with shared molecular identifiers were discarded instead of being binned into consensus sequences. MiTCR, run with a Q25 quality threshold and the strictest error-elimination algorithm, handled CDR3 identification, clonotype clustering and error correction. Lower-bound total TCR beta diversity was estimated with a nonparametric unseen species model using Euler transformation. In-frame beta chains were kept once TCRdb had trimmed the public reads at Q25 with fastp and called clones with MiXCR. Each entry is one CDR3 protein sequence, shown with its most common DNA and genes. The V and J calls and clone size are TCRdb's, not the authors'. The sample table records 1.2 million to 1.5 million distinct CDR3 sequences; 45% to 70% of these occur just once. Together, the top ten hold roughly 6.3% of the sample.

The donors were some 36 Caucasian individuals from Russia, aged 6 to 90 years, who were systemically healthy. Approximately 9.3 milliliters of peripheral blood were drawn from each donor into EDTA-treated Vacutainer tubes. PBMCs were isolated by Ficoll-Paque density-gradient centrifugation, with at least 6.5 million obtained per sample. Trizol reagent was used to extract total RNA from PBMCs, with at least 6 micrograms per sample. The percentages of naive CD45RAhigh/CD27high T cells were determined by flow cytometry on a PBMC aliquot from every donor. Sequenced sample: blood. The receptor's source is a man aged 18 to 30 in good health.

The DNA is TGTGCCAGCAGTTTGAACGGCCTCTATGGCTACACCTTC. Translation gives CASSLNGLYGYTF. The chain couples TRBV28 to TRBJ1-2, with no D gene named confidently. V drops 3 bases and J drops 4 bases, leaving 9 bases in between. The CDR3, from cysteine to phenylalanine, totals 13 residues. The only DNA kept is the CDR3, 39 bases in frame from the first base. CDR1 MDHEN and CDR2 SYDVKM were looked up in the germline V gene.